Reported below is one TCR beta chain. The antigen it binds to is not known. No base-level quality is on record; no much larger clone is a single base apart. Donors were healthy HIV-negative adults with no recently reported acute infections or vaccinations. Every donor was a Caucasian adult living in Nashville, Tennessee, USA. CD8 memory samples combined magnetically selected CD45RO+ cells with CCR7-negative CD45RA+ effector memory (TemRA) cells. Blood was collected by leukapheresis, and PBMCs were isolated by Ficoll-Histopaque density gradient centrifugation and then cryopreserved in liquid nitrogen vapor phase. Analytical flow cytometry was used to check the purity and quantity of each magnetically sorted T cell population. Each sorted fraction had its genomic DNA isolated and then quantified by UV absorbance on a Nanodrop 2000c. TCR CDR3 regions were amplified from genomic DNA by multiplex PCR using the deep immunoSEQ assay. Extracted genomic DNA from each cell subset was distributed evenly across all wells of several immunoSEQ 96-well plates, and each plate was treated as a replicate. For sorted subsets, around 0.2 ug of genomic DNA, equivalent to 25,000 to 35,000 T cell genomes, went into each replicate PCR. Purified libraries were measured with a Qubit 3.0 fluorometer, size-checked on a Bioanalyzer 2100, and measured again with the KAPA Library Quantification kit. A separate single-read 150-cycle Illumina NextSeq 550 flow cell was used to sequence each immunoSEQ 96-well plate. On the authors' methods: Because the immunoSEQ output included only junctional sequences and no quality scores, the filtering could not be the same as the filtering used for full-length reads. Sequences were annotated with PyIR, a Python wrapper for IgBLAST v1.9, using IMGT germline references to assign V/J genes and CDR3. Reads with weak V/J assignments (E-value above 1e-6), missing CDR3, stop codons, out-of-frame junctions, or ambiguous translated residues were removed. A V3J clonotype was defined by an identical inferred V gene, J gene, and CDR3 amino acid sequence. The percentage overlap between two repertoires was calculated by dividing the number of shared unique clonotypes by the size of the smaller repertoire. Repertoire richness was assessed with RTK rarefaction, the Chao1 estimator, and Recon v2.1 estimates of unobserved clonotypes. Generation probabilities for all TCRbeta clonotypes obtained by the gDNA method from a handful of donors were computed using OLGA. Drawn from immuneACCESS, this table holds only the in-frame rearrangements with V and J called that TCRdb kept. Clones are partly lost; checked studies trace under half to an unresolved V gene and leave the rest unexplained. That table is the source of V, J and clone size, and D and trimming were worked out from the DNA. For this sample the table gives about 120,000 clones, of which about 63% were detected only once. Clones ranked in the top ten supply roughly a quarter of the sample.

The data were obtained in a study of shared clonotypes between healthy human individuals (dated by TCRdb to the early 2020s). In the study overall: A few men and two women, aged 18 to 49 years, made up the cohort. Per donor, three plates each were used for CD4 naive and CD4 memory, two for CD8 naive, and one for CD8 memory. Blood TCR repertoires of five healthy adults were deeply sequenced to estimate repertoire size and the extent of clonotype sharing between individuals. To increase sequencing depth and limit assay-specific biases, TCR repertoire library preparation and sequencing were carried out by different laboratories using diverse techniques. Leukapheresis yielded between about 0.9 and 9.5 billion PBMCs per donor. Overall study outcomes, separate from this receptor: Because the study included only a small number of donors, the genetic and exposure-history diversity represented was limited. When a handful of donors were compared, the shared fraction of clonotypes was around 4.6% for naive CD4, around 3.6% for naive CD8, more than 2% for memory CD4, and about 0.36% for memory CD8. Even with the large sequencing depth, rarefaction of the sorted-subset datasets indicated that sequencing was incomplete. Sampling was limited to blood, and TCR repertoires in tissue likely differ from TCR repertoires in blood. Based on pairwise subsampling, the degree of clonotype sharing among donors was expected to be affected by sequencing depth. Higher generation probabilities were observed for clonotypes shared by all four sorted-subset donors than for non-shared clonotypes. Naive subsets generally had larger estimated clonotype richness than memory subsets did.

This clonotype originated in a woman aged 25 to 39 in good health. Sequenced: memory CD8+ T cells sorted from blood. Reading the label with the study, this specimen's cell subset or site is: CD45RO+ cells pooled with CCR7-negative TemRA cells.

The DNA sequence is given as TGTGCCAGCTCACCAGGGATTAATGAAAAACTGTTTTTT. Its protein reads: CASSPGINEKLFF. Rearrangement joined TRBV18 to TRBJ1-4, with the identity of the D gene unclear. The CDR3 contains 13 residues, cysteine and phenylalanine counted. Only the CDR3 DNA stays, 39 bases, in frame from base 1. Taken from the germline V gene, the CDR1 and CDR2 loops are KGHSH and LQKENI. Between the V and J ends, shortened by 2 bases and 4 bases respectively, the junction contains 5 bases.